Following are 15 T cell receptor beta chains from one sample sequenced in a study of T cell repertoires in cytomegalovirus infection. These receptors' targets are unknown. MiXCR, applied by TCRdb to the reads, yields one record per CDR3 protein. This table holds around 25,000 distinct CDR3 sequences, under 20% found once. The sequencing used CD8+ T cells from cultured PBMCs, collected from culture after CMV antigen stimulation. The source is a human donor in good health (CMV status not recorded). Some clones in this sample may be carry-over from other donors' samples.

The chain joins TRBV6-5 to TRBJ2-3, with D perhaps TRBD1 (5 bases). Trimming left V 6 bases short and J 2 bases short, with 12 bases between. The CDR3 has 14 residues. Germline CDR1 reads MNHEY; CDR2 reads SVGAGI. CDR3 nucleotide sequence: TGTGCCAGCAGCCTCAAAGGGGACACAGATACGCAGTATTTT. This translates into CASSLKGDTDTQYF.

The chain employs TRBV7-8 and TRBJ2-4; TRBD2 aligns across 9 bases. From germline, CDR1 is SGHVS and CDR2 FQNEAQ. The CDR3 has 17 amino acids. With V trimmed by 5 bases and J by 2 bases, 10 bases remained unmatched. The CDR3 region has the DNA TGTGCCAGCAGCCCCACCGGGACTAGCTCCTCCAAAAACATTCAGTACTTC. Its protein is CASSPTGTSSSKNIQYF.

This clonotype was seen a handful of times. The chain links TRBV6-1 to TRBJ1-3, with D uncertain. From germline, CDR1 is MNHNS and CDR2 SASEGT. The CDR3 has 17 amino acids. V dropped 5 bases and J dropped 0 bases, with 17 bases sitting between them. The CDR3 region has the DNA TGTGCCAGCAGTCCTTCGGGTCCTCGATACTCTGGAAACACCATATATTTT. It specifies CASSPSGPRYSGNTIYF.

This clonotype has a handful of counts. The chain uses TRBV7-2 and TRBJ2-1; the match to TRBD2 covers 8 bases. The CDR3 contains 15 residues. V was clipped by 2 bases and J by 8 bases; unmatched bases: 8. Looked up from germline, CDR1 is SGHTA and CDR2 is FQGNSA. The CDR3 DNA reads as TGTGCCAGCAGCTTAAATAAGCGGGAGAGGCATGAGCAGTTCTTC. It is translated as CASSLNKRERHEQFF.

This clonotype turned up a few times. The gene calls are TRBV6-2 or TRBV6-3 and TRBJ2-7; D is unresolved. The CDR3 runs to 14 residues. Trimming left V 0 bases short and J 6 bases short, with 12 bases between. The germline gives CDR1 MNHEY, CDR2 SVGEGT. The DNA for the CDR3 is TGTGCCAGCAGTTACTCAGGGATGTGGAGCGAGCAGTACTTC. Residues: CASSYSGMWSEQYF.

CDR3 in amino acids: CASSYFTSRRAQEQFF. In DNA, the CDR3 is TGTGCCAGCAGTTACTTTACTAGCAGGAGGGCCCAAGAGCAGTTCTTC. This chain joins TRBV6-2 or TRBV6-3 and TRBJ2-1, with a weak D call TRBD2 (6 bases). The CDR3 totals 16 residues. Germline loops: CDR1 MNHEY, CDR2 SVGEGT. V lost 1 base, J lost 10 bases, and 20 bases lay in between.

A note on this clonotype: A clone one base away is much larger, so this may be a read error. The chain combines TRBV6-1 with TRBJ1-1; TRBD1 matches at 7 bases. This CDR3 region has 14 residues. The V gene's germline CDR1 is MNHNS and CDR2 SASEGT. Germline trimming cut 5 bases from V and 4 bases from J; bases unmatched to any gene: 7. CDR3 sequence reads: CASSFRQGSTEAFF. The CDR3 DNA is TGTGCCAGCAGTTTCCGACAGGGTAGCACTGAAGCTTTCTTT.

This clonotype was picked up a small number of times. V gene TRBV14 combines with J gene TRBJ2-3, with TRBD2 matching over 9 bases. The CDR3 loop spans 16 amino acids. Germline lookup yields CDR1 SGHDN and CDR2 FVKESK. Trimming removed 0 bases from V and 6 bases from J; junction bases left unmatched: 7. The CDR3 is CASSQERREGLDTQYF. For the CDR3, the DNA is TGTGCCAGCAGCCAAGAACGGCGGGAGGGCCTCGATACGCAGTATTTT.

This clonotype was observed many times. The CDR3 nucleotides read TGTGCCAGCAGCCCAAAGGGGGGTCATGCAGCCAAAAACATTCAGTACTTC. Translating it yields CASSPKGGHAAKNIQYF. This chain links TRBV7-2 with TRBJ2-4, with D perhaps TRBD1 or TRBD2 (6 bases each). From germline, CDR1 is SGHTA and CDR2 FQGNSA. This CDR3 spans 17 amino acids. V lost 5 bases to trimming and J lost 0 bases, with 17 bases between them.

This clonotype appeared once. This sequence joins TRBV7-9 and TRBJ1-1; D uncertain. Germline V gene data show CDR1 as SEHNR and CDR2 as FQNEAQ (reference sequence). The CDR3 has 17 amino acids. V lost 4 bases to trimming and J lost 4 bases, with 22 bases between them. The chain's CDR3 is CASSSSFRTTWGTEAFF. Here the CDR3 DNA reads TGTGCCAGCAGCTCGAGCTTCCGGACTACGTGGGGCACTGAAGCTTTCTTT.

This rearrangement joins TRBV7-6 to TRBJ1-3, with D tentatively TRBD1 (5 bases). V was shortened by 5 bases and J by 4 bases, with 15 bases between the two germline ends. The germline V gene has CDR1 SGHVS and CDR2 FNYEAQ. The CDR3 loop spans 15 amino acids. The DNA of the CDR3 is TGTGCCAGCAGCCCGTCGGGGGGTGTGGGAAACACCATATATTTT. Residues: CASSPSGGVGNTIYF.

This clonotype was counted only a few times. The genes are TRBV7-8 and TRBJ2-3, with TRBD2 matching 10 bases. The V segment lost 4 bases and the J segment 2 bases; nucleotides outside the gene matches: 6. The V gene's germline CDR1 is SGHVS and CDR2 FQNEAQ. The CDR3 spans 16 residues. The CDR3 nucleotides read TGTGCCAGCAGCTCCCGGACTAGCGGAGTCACAGATACGCAGTATTTT. This sequence encodes CASSSRTSGVTDTQYF.

The chain combines TRBV7-3 with TRBJ2-2, with TRBD1 as a possible D gene (5 bases). The V gene lost 2 bases and the J gene lost 4 bases, with 8 bases spanning the gap. Germline CDR1 SGHTA, CDR2 FQGTGA. This CDR3 contains 14 residues. As DNA, the CDR3 is TGTGCCAGCAGCTTATGGGGCGGCACCGGGGAGCTGTTTTTT. Protein: CASSLWGGTGELFF.

This clonotype was found a few times. V usage is TRBV12-3 or TRBV12-4 and J usage is TRBJ2-7, with a weak D call TRBD2 (5 bases). The germline V and J ends were trimmed by 5 bases and 3 bases, with 14 bases remaining between them. The CDR3 totals 14 residues. As DNA, the CDR3 is TGTGCCAGCAGTCCCAGCGGAGCGGTCTACGAGCAGTACTTC. This gives the protein CASSPSGAVYEQYF.

The chain combines TRBV7-2 with TRBJ1-5; D is uncertain. Germline loops: CDR1 SGHTA, CDR2 FQGNSA. V was trimmed by 5 bases and J by 11 bases, leaving 16 bases between them. This CDR3 spans 13 amino acids. The CDR3 region has the DNA TGTGCCAGCAGCCTCCCCTGGGTGGAAGCCCAGCATTTT. Amino acids: CASSLPWVEAQHF.